The source of this T cell receptor beta chain is a study of blood T cell repertoires in COVID-19. For the study at large: The origin of the acute and convalescent COVID-19 samples was the United States, Italy and Spain. Nucleic acid was either cDNA or gDNA, and it came from T cells, B-cell-depleted T cells, or PBMCs.

The method was immunoSEQ multiplex PCR; TCRdb's version includes in-frame clones alone and lacks a portion of them. The sample lists about 310,000 clones, roughly 86% seen once, with over 1% in the top ten. This CDR3 spans 14 amino acids. The ends lost 4 bases at V and 4 bases at J; junction bases unmatched: 3. Germline CDR1 is KGHSH and CDR2 is LQKENI. The chain joins TRBV18 to TRBJ1-5, with 8 bases lining up with TRBD1. The source is a man in his 70s with acute or convalescent COVID-19. What was sequenced was peripheral blood. The CDR3 loop reads CASSRQGANQPQHF. The CDR3 bases are TGTGCCAGCTCACGCCAGGGGGCAAATCAGCCCCAGCATTTT.